Below, one TCR beta chain is given with its context. What it recognizes is unknown. This record comes from a study of cytomegalovirus exposure and HLA in healthy donors. Study outcomes and limitations: A list of about 180 TCR beta chains associated with cytomegalovirus was given.

PCR involved 60 Vbeta and 13 Jbeta primers. TCRdb keeps only in-frame clones here, not all; method: immunoSEQ multiplex PCR. In the table there are about 56,000 clones, about four fifths of which are singletons. The V end lost 3 bases, the J end lost 0 bases, and 10 bases lay between the germline ends. This CDR3 is 15 amino acids long. Germline assignment: CDR1 LNHDA and CDR2 SQIVND (reference sequence). The sequenced sample was PBMCs. The receptor's source is a middle-aged man in good health and CMV-seronegative. This chain links TRBV19 with TRBJ2-3; D may be TRBD1 (5 bases). The CDR3 coding sequence is TGTGCCAGTAGTATTTCCAGGGCTAGCACAGATACGCAGTATTTT. The encoded protein is CASSISRASTDTQYF.